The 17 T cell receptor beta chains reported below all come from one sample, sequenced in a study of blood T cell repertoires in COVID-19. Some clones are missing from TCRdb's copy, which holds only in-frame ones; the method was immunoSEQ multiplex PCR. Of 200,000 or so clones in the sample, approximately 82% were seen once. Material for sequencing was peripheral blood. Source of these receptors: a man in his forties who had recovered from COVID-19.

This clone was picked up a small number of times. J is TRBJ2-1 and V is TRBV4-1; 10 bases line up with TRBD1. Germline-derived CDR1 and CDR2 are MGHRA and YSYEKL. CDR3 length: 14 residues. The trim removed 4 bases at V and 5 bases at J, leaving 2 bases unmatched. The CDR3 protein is CASSRTGGNNEQFF. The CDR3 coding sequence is TGCGCCAGCAGCCGGACAGGGGGGAACAATGAGCAGTTCTTC.

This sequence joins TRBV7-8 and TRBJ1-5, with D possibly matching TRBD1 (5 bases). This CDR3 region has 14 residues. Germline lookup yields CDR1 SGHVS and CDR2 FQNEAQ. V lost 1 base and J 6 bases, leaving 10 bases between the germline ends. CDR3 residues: CASSLEGVSQPQHF. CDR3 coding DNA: TGTGCCAGCAGCTTAGAAGGGGTTAGTCAGCCCCAGCATTTT.

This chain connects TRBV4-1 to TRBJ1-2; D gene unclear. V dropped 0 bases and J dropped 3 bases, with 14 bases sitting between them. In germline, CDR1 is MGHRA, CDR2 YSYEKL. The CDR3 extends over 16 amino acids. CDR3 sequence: CASSQDDREAYYGYTF. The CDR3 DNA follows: TGCGCCAGCAGCCAAGACGACCGCGAGGCCTACTATGGCTACACCTTC.

The CDR3 DNA reads as TGTGCCAGCAGTGAACAGGCAGCCTACGAGCAGTACTTC. It encodes CASSEQAAYEQYF. The chain carries TRBV6-1 and TRBJ2-7, with D uncertain. Trimming pared 2 bases from V and 2 bases from J, leaving 7 bases between. Germline values: CDR1 MNHNS, CDR2 SASEGT. The CDR3 extends over 13 amino acids.

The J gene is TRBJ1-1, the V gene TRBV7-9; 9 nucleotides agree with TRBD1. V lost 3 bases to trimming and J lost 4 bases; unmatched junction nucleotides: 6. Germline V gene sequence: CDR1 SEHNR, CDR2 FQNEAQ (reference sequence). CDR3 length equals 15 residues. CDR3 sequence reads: CASSFAGQGGTEAFF. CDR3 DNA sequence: TGTGCCAGCAGCTTCGCGGGACAGGGAGGCACTGAAGCTTTCTTT.

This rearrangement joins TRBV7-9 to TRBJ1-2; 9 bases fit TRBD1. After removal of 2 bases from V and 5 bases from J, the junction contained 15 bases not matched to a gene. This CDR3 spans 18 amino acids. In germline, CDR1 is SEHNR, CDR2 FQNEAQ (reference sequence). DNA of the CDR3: TGTGCCAGCAGCTTACCCGGAGTTTCGACAGGGGGGAATTATGGCTACACCTTC. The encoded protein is CASSLPGVSTGGNYGYTF.

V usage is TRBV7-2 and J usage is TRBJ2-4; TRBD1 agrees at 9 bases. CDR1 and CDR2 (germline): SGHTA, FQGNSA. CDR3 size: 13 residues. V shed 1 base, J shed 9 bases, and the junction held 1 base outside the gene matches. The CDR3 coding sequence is TGTGCCAGCAGCTTAGGACAGGGGGGCATTCAGTACTTC. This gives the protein CASSLGQGGIQYF. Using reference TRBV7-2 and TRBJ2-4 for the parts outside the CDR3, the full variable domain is GAGVSQSPSNKVTEKGKDVELRCDPISGHTALYWYRQSLGQGLEFLIYFQGNSAPDKSGLPSDRFSAERTGGSVSTLTIQRTQQEDSAVYLCASSLGQGGIQYFGAGTRLSVL.

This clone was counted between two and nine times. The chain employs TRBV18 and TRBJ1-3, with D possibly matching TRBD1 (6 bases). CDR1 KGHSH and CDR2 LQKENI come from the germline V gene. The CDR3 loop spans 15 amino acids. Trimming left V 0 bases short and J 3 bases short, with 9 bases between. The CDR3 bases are TGTGCCAGCTCACCACCGGGCAGGGGTGGAAACACCATATATTTT. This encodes CASSPPGRGGNTIYF.

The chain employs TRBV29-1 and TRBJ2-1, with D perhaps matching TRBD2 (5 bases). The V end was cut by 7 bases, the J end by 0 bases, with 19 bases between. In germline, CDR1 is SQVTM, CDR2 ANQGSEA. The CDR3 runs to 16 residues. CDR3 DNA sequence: TGCAGCGCACTCACGCAAGCGGTGAGCTCCTACAATGAGCAGTTCTTC. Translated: CSALTQAVSSYNEQFF.

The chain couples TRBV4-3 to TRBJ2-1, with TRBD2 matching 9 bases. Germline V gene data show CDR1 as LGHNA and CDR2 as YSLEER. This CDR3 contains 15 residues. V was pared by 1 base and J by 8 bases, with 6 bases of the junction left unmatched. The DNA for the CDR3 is TGCGCCAGCAGCCAAGGAAGCGGGGGGTGGGATGAGCAGTTCTTC. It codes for CASSQGSGGWDEQFF.

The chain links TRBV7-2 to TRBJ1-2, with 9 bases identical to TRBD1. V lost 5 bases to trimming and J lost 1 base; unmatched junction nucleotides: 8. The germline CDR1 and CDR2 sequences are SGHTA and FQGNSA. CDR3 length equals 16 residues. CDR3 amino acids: CASSLRTGEFNYGYTF. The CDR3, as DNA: TGTGCCAGCAGCCTCCGGACAGGGGAGTTTAACTATGGCTACACCTTC.

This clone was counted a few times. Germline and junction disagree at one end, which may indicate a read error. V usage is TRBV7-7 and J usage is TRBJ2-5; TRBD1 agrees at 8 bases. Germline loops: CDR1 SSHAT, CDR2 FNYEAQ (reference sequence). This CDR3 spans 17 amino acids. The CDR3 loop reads CASSSGSGQDRGETQYF. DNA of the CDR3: TGTGCTAGCAGCTCCGGTTCGGGACAGGATCGAGGAGAGACCCAGTACTTC.

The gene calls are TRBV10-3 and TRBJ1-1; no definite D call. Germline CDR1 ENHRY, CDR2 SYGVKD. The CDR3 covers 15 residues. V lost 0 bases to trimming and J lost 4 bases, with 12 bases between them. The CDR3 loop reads CAISESWERSTEAFF. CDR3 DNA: TGTGCCATCAGTGAGTCCTGGGAGAGGAGCACTGAAGCTTTCTTT.

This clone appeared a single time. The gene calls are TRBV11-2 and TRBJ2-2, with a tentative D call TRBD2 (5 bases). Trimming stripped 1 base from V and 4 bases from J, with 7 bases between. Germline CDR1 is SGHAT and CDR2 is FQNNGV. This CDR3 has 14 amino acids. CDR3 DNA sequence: TGTGCCAGCAGCTTAGCGGGATCCACCGGGGAGCTGTTTTTT. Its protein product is CASSLAGSTGELFF.

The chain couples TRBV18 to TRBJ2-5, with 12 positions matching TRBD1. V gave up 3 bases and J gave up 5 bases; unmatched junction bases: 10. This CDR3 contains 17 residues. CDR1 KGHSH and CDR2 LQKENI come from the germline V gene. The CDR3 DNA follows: TGTGCCAGCTCACCCGGCTTGGGGACAGGGGGCTGGGAGACCCAGTACTTC. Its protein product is CASSPGLGTGGWETQYF.

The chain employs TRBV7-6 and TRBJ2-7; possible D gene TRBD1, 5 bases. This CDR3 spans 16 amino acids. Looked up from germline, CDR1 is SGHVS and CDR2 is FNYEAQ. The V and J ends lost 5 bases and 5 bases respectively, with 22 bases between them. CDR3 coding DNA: TGTGCCAGCAGCGCAGCCGAATACCAGGGTTCTGACGAGCAGTACTTC. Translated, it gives CASSAAEYQGSDEQYF.

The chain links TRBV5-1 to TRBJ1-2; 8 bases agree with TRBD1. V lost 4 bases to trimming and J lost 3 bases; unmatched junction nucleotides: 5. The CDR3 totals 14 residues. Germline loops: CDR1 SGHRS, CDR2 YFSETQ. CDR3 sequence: CASSMTGVDYGYTF. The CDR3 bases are TGCGCCAGCAGCATGACAGGGGTAGACTATGGCTACACCTTC.